This entry features one T cell receptor beta chain sequence. Only one count was recorded for this clonotype. Its recognized antigen is unknown. No per-base quality is available; no much larger clone lies one base away. A single read is weak support. These data belong to a study of regulatory T cells in long-lasting Graves disease (dated by TCRdb to the early 2020s). Regarding the study in general: Persistent Graves' disease was defined as persistently positive TSH receptor autoantibodies together with antithyroid drug treatment for over 5 years. Peripheral blood TCR sequencing and RNA sequencing compared persistent Graves' disease patients with newly diagnosed Graves' disease patients. The study was conducted in China and was registered as a clinical trial. In the clinical cohort, patients with persistent Graves' disease had used antithyroid drugs for an average of roughly 10 years. A total of roughly 35 samples underwent TCR sequencing, from 13 patients with persistent Graves' disease and about 20 patients with newly diagnosed Graves' disease. Here is what the overall study found, with its caveats: Persistent disease showed preferential use of TRBV28, TRBJ1-2 and TRBJ2-5, whereas newly diagnosed disease favored TRBV20-1 and TRBJ2-1. Compared with newly diagnosed patients, persistent Graves' disease patients had lower TCR Shannon entropy and fewer highly expanded clones, which suggests clonal expansion. A larger number of public clonotypes was shared among persistent patients (around 2,500) than among newly diagnosed patients (around 870). The authors acknowledged the small sample size as a limitation that may reduce accuracy. The study examined only peripheral blood because the primary lesion, thyroid tissue, could not be accessed. Only the TCR beta chain was sequenced and analyzed.

The CDR3 numbers 13 residues from cysteine through phenylalanine. The sequence is cut down to CDR3 DNA, 39 bases in frame from base 1. Trimmed from V: 6 bases; trimmed from J: 0 bases; junction bases lacking a gene match: 5. The germline V gene supplies CDR1 SQVTM and CDR2 ANQGSEA. In the paper's terms, the time point label means: persistent/refractory GD, antithyroid drugs over 5 years with positive TRAb. For both TCR sequencing and RNA sequencing, RNA was extracted from PBMCs using TRIzol. The diagnosis of Graves' disease followed American Thyroid Association guidelines. Recruitment of patients was carried out at an endocrinology department in Xi'an, China. Each patient gave around 9.2 milliliters of peripheral blood, collected in an EDTA anticoagulant tube. Ficoll Paque Plus density gradient separation was used to isolate PBMCs, and no further T cell sorting was performed. RNA quality was checked with an Agilent 2100 Bioanalyzer and agarose gel, and concentration with a NanoDrop 2000.

Receptor libraries were prepared by multiplex PCR. The instrument was an Illumina HiSeq 4000. To build TCR beta libraries, CDR3 regions were amplified by Arm-PCR using iRepertoire HTBI primers. Before sequencing, the PCR products went through gel purification. On the authors' methods: A total of 62 TRBV and some 15 TRBJ segments were identified across samples and were used for gene usage analysis of CDR3 amino acid clonotypes. COPE and FqMerger were used to merge filtered high-quality paired reads into contigs. BLAST was used to align contigs to the IMGT TRBV, TRBD and TRBJ reference genes, and CDR3 was defined following IMGT. Any clonotype with a frequency above 0.1% was classified as a highly expanded clone. Repertoire diversity was measured by Shannon entropy, and V-J evenness by the Gini coefficient. Clonotypes shared by more than one individual were considered public. Starting from the raw public reads, TCRdb applied fastp trimming at Q25, assembled clones with MiXCR and retained in-frame beta chains. Here each entry gathers all rows of one CDR3 protein and keeps the most common genes and DNA. V and J calls and clone size were set by TCRdb, not the authors. The sample includes around 400,000 distinct CDR3 sequences, with about 25% observed a single time. 26% of the sample is in the top ten clones.

This receptor was obtained from a female donor with Graves disease. Sequencing used peripheral blood mononuclear cells (PBMCs), obtained when the disease was refractory, from a patient treated with antithyroid drugs. In this chain, TRBV29-1 is recombined with TRBJ2-7, and TRBD2 matches 7 of the central bases. The DNA is as follows: TGCAGCGTGAGAAGGACTAGCTCCTACGAGCAGTACTTC. This codes for CSVRRTSSYEQYF.